This TCR beta chain was captured in a study of blood T cell repertoires in COVID-19. Looking at the study overall: Material from acute and convalescent COVID-19 was sourced from the United States, Italy and Spain.

Repertoires were generated with immunoSEQ multiplex PCR, while TCRdb's copy carries only in-frame clones and drops some. The table includes some 150,000 clones, 85% detected once. This sequence was found in a man aged 35-49 years with acute or convalescent COVID-19. The sample taken for sequencing was peripheral blood.

The CDR3 loop is CASSARGLAVGETQYF. CDR3 DNA sequence: TGTGCCAGCAGCGCCCGGGGACTAGCGGTAGGGGAGACCCAGTACTTC. This chain joins TRBV9 and TRBJ2-5; TRBD2 agrees at 11 bases. The length of the CDR3 is 16 residues. The ends lost 3 bases at V and 5 bases at J; junction bases unmatched: 9. CDR1 and CDR2 (germline): SGDLS, YYNGEE. Combining the CDR3 with reference TRBV9 and TRBJ2-5 gives the whole variable domain DSGVTQTPKHLITATGQRVTLRCSPRSGDLSVYWYQQSLDQGLQFLIQYYNGEERAKGNILERFSAQQFPDLHSELNLSSLELGDSALYFCASSARGLAVGETQYFGPGTRLLVL.